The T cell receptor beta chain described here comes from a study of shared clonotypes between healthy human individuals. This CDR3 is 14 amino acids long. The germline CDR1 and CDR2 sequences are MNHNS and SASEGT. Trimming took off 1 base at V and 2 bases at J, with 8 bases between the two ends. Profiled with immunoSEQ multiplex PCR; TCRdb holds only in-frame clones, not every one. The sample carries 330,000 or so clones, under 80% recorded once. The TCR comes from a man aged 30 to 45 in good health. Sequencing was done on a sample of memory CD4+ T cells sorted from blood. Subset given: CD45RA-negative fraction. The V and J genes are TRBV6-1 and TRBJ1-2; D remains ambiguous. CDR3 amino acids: CASSEVPANYGYTF. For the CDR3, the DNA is TGTGCCAGCAGTGAAGTTCCGGCCAACTATGGCTACACCTTC.